The next 28 T cell receptor beta chains were all read from a single sample in a study of blood T cell repertoires in COVID-19. Data came from immunoSEQ multiplex PCR; TCRdb stores just in-frame clones and leaves some out. The sample lists about 230,000 clones; approximately 87% were seen once. Sequenced material: peripheral blood. All receptors derive from a woman aged 70-85 years with active or convalescent COVID-19.

This chain uses TRBV3-1 (or the pseudogene TRBV3-2) with TRBJ2-5; 9 bases align to TRBD2. Germline V gene lookup returns CDR1 LGHDT and CDR2 YNNKEL (reference sequence). This CDR3 has 17 residues. J lost 2 bases, V lost 0 bases, and 7 bases had no gene match. CDR3 DNA: TGTGCCAGCAGCCAAGACACTAGCGGGTTCCTACAAGAGACCCAGTACTTC. It translates to CASSQDTSGFLQETQYF.

The chain recombines TRBV5-1 with TRBJ2-2, with 11 bases that match TRBD2. Per germline, CDR1 SGHRS and CDR2 YFSETQ. The CDR3 length is 17 residues. Germline trimming cut 0 bases from V and 0 bases from J; bases unmatched to any gene: 1. CDR3 bases: TGCGCCAGCAGCTTGGGACTAGCGGGGCCGAACACCGGGGAGCTGTTTTTT. Translated: CASSLGLAGPNTGELFF.

The chain is built from TRBV30 and TRBJ2-7; 14 bases line up with TRBD2. V shed 5 bases, J shed 0 bases, and the junction held 3 bases outside the gene matches. This CDR3 comprises 15 residues. Germline CDR1 and CDR2: GTSNPN and SVGIG (reference sequence). The chain's CDR3 is CAWGTSGGPSYEQYF. CDR3 nucleotides: TGTGCCTGGGGGACTAGCGGGGGCCCCTCCTACGAGCAGTACTTC.

CDR3 DNA: TGTGCCAGCAGACGGCCGGGGAATGAAAAACTGTTTTTT. Encoded protein: CASRRPGNEKLFF. The chain carries TRBV6-5 and TRBJ1-4, with D uncertain. The CDR3 sequence is 13 residues long. Trimming shortened V by 6 bases and J by 5 bases, and 10 bases separated the two germline ends. Germline V CDR1 and CDR2: MNHEY, SVGAGI.

This clone has a handful of counts. This chain joins TRBV10-1 and TRBJ1-4, with 7 bases identical to TRBD1. After removal of 8 bases from V and 0 bases from J, the junction contained 9 bases not matched to a gene. This CDR3 is 16 amino acids long. CDR1 is WNHNN, CDR2 SYGVQD, per germline (reference sequence). CDR3 sequence (DNA): TGCGCCAGCTCCTCGGACAGGCTTGCAACTAATGAAAAACTGTTTTTT. It encodes CASSSDRLATNEKLFF.

DNA of the CDR3: TGCGCCAGCAGCACACGACCGGGACTTCGGACAGATACGCAGTATTTT. This sequence encodes CASSTRPGLRTDTQYF. The chain uses TRBV5-1 and TRBJ2-3, with D possibly TRBD2 on 6 matching bases. The CDR3 is made up of 16 amino acids. Trimming pared 4 bases from V and 3 bases from J, leaving 18 bases between. Germline CDR1 is SGHRS and CDR2 is YFSETQ.

This clone was observed at least ten times. The rearrangement links TRBV27 to TRBJ2-1; the match to TRBD2 covers 13 bases. The CDR3 totals 22 residues. The germline CDR1 and CDR2 sequences are MNHEY and SMNVEV (reference sequence). The junction had 22 bases not matched to a gene; V was cut back by 4 bases and J by 4 bases. In DNA, the CDR3 is TGTGCCAGCAGTTCCCGGGACAGACGTGGACTAGCGGGGGTACGGGATTACAATGAGCAGTTCTTC. Its protein is CASSSRDRRGLAGVRDYNEQFF.

The genes are TRBV6-5 and TRBJ2-7, with D maybe TRBD1 (6 bases). CDR3 size: 16 residues. CDR1 is MNHEY and CDR2 is SVGAGI in the germline V gene. Between the trimmed V and J ends, which lost 0 bases and 1 base, there was a span of 13 bases. CDR3 residues: CASSYSFTGMSYEQYF. CDR3 in DNA: TGTGCCAGCAGTTACTCGTTTACAGGGATGTCCTACGAGCAGTACTTC.

The V gene is TRBV5-1, the J gene TRBJ2-7; 8 bases are shared with TRBD1. Germline V gene sequence: CDR1 SGHRS, CDR2 YFSETQ. Losses at the gene ends were 3 bases for V and 2 bases for J; bases not matched to a gene: 10. There are 16 residues in the CDR3. CDR3 nucleotide sequence: TGCGCCAGCAGCTCTGGACAGGGATGGTTAGCCTACGAGCAGTACTTC. Translation gives CASSSGQGWLAYEQYF.

The V gene is TRBV9, the J gene TRBJ2-7; D possibly corresponds to TRBD2 (7 bases). The germline V gene encodes CDR1 SGDLS and CDR2 YYNGEE. The ends were cut back, 0 bases at V and 4 bases at J, with 14 bases in the middle. This CDR3 comprises 15 residues. The CDR3 here is CASSVGRGEGYEQYF. The CDR3 DNA reads as TGTGCCAGCAGCGTAGGAAGGGGGGAGGGATACGAGCAGTACTTC.

This chain uses TRBV28 with TRBJ2-7, with 10 bases matching TRBD1. CDR1 and CDR2 (germline): MDHEN, SYDVKM. J lost 7 bases, V lost 2 bases, and 14 bases had no gene match. This CDR3 region has 17 residues. The DNA of the CDR3 is TGTGCCAGCAGTTTAATTGTTTGGACAGGGGGGGTCTTGGAGCAGTACTTC. Protein: CASSLIVWTGGVLEQYF.

About this clone: At one end the junction does not follow the germline gene, possibly because of a read error. The rearrangement uses TRBV7-2 and TRBJ2-7; D is uncertain. The germline CDR1 and CDR2 sequences are SGHTA and FQGNSA. The length of the CDR3 is 11 residues. CDR3 coding DNA: TGTGCCAGCAGCTTAGTGGGCCCTCAATTTTTC. Translation gives CASSLVGPQFF. Full variable domain (outside the CDR3, taken from reference TRBV7-2 and TRBJ2-7): GAGVSQSPSNKVTEKGKDVELRCDPISGHTALYWYRQSLGQGLEFLIYFQGNSAPDKSGLPSDRFSAERTGGSVSTLTIQRTQQEDSAVYLCASSLVGPQFFGPGTRLTVT.

This clone was observed a handful of times. V usage is TRBV4-3 and J usage is TRBJ1-6; maybe TRBD1 (6 bases). V was cut by 1 base and J by 6 bases, with 13 bases left in between. This CDR3 spans 16 amino acids. Germline V gene data show CDR1 as LGHNA and CDR2 as YSLEER. CDR3 nucleotides: TGCGCCAGCAGCCAAGTTACAGGGTTTATTAATTCACCCCTCCACTTT. Its translation: CASSQVTGFINSPLHF.

V usage is TRBV30 and J usage is TRBJ2-2; maybe TRBD1 (5 bases). V was shortened by 3 bases and J by 7 bases, with 9 bases between the two germline ends. The CDR3 totals 12 residues. From germline, CDR1 is GTSNPN and CDR2 SVGIG (reference sequence). DNA of the CDR3: TGTGCCTGGAGACAGGACAACGGGGAGCTGTTTTTT. The encoded protein is CAWRQDNGELFF.

V gene TRBV6-6 combines with J gene TRBJ2-7, with 7 bases identical to TRBD1. Germline V gene sequence: CDR1 MNHNY, CDR2 SVGAGI (reference sequence). With 4 bases clipped from V and 0 bases from J, the junction kept 6 bases outside the gene matches. The CDR3 runs to 15 residues. This CDR3 is CASSFGGQTSYEQYF. CDR3 nucleotide sequence: TGTGCCAGCAGTTTTGGGGGACAGACCTCCTACGAGCAGTACTTC.

Only one count was recorded for this clone. J is TRBJ2-3 and V is TRBV18, with TRBD1 as a possible D gene (6 bases). This CDR3 contains 16 residues. Germline-derived CDR1 and CDR2 are KGHSH and LQKENI. V dropped 3 bases and J dropped 2 bases, with 15 bases sitting between them. CDR3 nucleotides: TGTGCCAGCTCACCGGGGCAAGGGGGATTCACAGATACGCAGTATTTT. Translating it yields CASSPGQGGFTDTQYF.

This clone was detected only a few times. The chain couples TRBV30 to TRBJ2-7; D possibly corresponds to TRBD2 (5 bases). This CDR3 is 13 amino acids long. Germline CDR1 is GTSNPN and CDR2 is SVGIG (reference sequence). The V and J ends lost 4 bases and 5 bases respectively, with 15 bases between them. The CDR3 loop reads CAWIHSARDEQYF. The CDR3 nucleotides read TGTGCCTGGATTCACAGCGCGAGGGACGAGCAGTACTTC. The full variable domain, its missing parts supplied by reference TRBV30 and TRBJ2-7, is SQTIHQWPATLVQPVGSPLSLECTVEGTSNPNLYWYRQAAGRGLQLLFYSVGIGQISSEVPQNLSASRPQDRQFILSSKKLLLSDSGFYLCAWIHSARDEQYFGPGTRLTVT.

The chain has TRBV7-3 and TRBJ2-6; D gene ambiguous. The germline CDR1 and CDR2 sequences are SGHTA and FQGTGA. The CDR3 contains 12 residues. The germline V and J ends were trimmed by 8 bases and 1 base, with 3 bases remaining between them. CDR3 region: CASSSGANVLTF. The CDR3 DNA reads as TGTGCCAGCTCTTCTGGGGCCAACGTCCTGACTTTC.

The rearrangement links TRBV30 to TRBJ2-7, with TRBD2 matching 8 bases. V trimming: 3 bases; J trimming: 2 bases; junction bases outside the gene matches: 0. Germline V CDR1 and CDR2: GTSNPN, SVGIG (reference sequence). This CDR3 has 12 residues. Written as DNA, the CDR3 is TGTGCCTGGAGCGGGGGGGCCTACGAGCAGTACTTC. It encodes CAWSGGAYEQYF.

This clone showed up just once. The chain carries TRBV6-6 and TRBJ1-5, with D maybe TRBD1 (5 bases). V was cut by 2 bases and J by 6 bases, with 5 bases left in between. The CDR3 is made up of 12 amino acids. CDR1 is MNHNY, CDR2 SVGAGI, per germline (reference sequence). CDR3 in DNA: TGTGCCAGCAGTTACGACAGTCAGCCCCAGCATTTT. Amino acids: CASSYDSQPQHF.

The chain joins TRBV9 to TRBJ1-1; tentative D call: TRBD1 (6 bases). The CDR3 totals 14 residues. Between the trimmed V and J ends, which lost 2 bases and 1 base, there was a span of 9 bases. CDR1 is SGDLS, CDR2 YYNGEE, per germline. The CDR3 DNA is TGTGCCAGCAGCGTCGCGACAGGGAACACTGAAGCTTTCTTT. Residues: CASSVATGNTEAFF. The full variable domain, with the rest looked up from reference TRBV9 and TRBJ1-1, is DSGVTQTPKHLITATGQRVTLRCSPRSGDLSVYWYQQSLDQGLQFLIQYYNGEERAKGNILERFSAQQFPDLHSELNLSSLELGDSALYFCASSVATGNTEAFFGQGTRLTVV.

V is TRBV11-2 and J is TRBJ2-7; 7 bases match TRBD1. V gave up 2 bases and J gave up 3 bases; unmatched junction bases: 1. Germline V gene lookup returns CDR1 SGHAT and CDR2 FQNNGV. The length of the CDR3 is 13 residues. Here the CDR3 reads CASSLNRGYEQYF. The CDR3 DNA reads as TGTGCCAGCAGCTTAAACAGGGGCTACGAGCAGTACTTC.

The chain links TRBV4-1 to TRBJ1-6; the D is unclear. The germline CDR1 and CDR2 sequences are MGHRA and YSYEKL. Trimming cost V 4 bases and J 0 bases, with 7 bases left between them. The CDR3 length is 15 residues. The CDR3 bases are TGCGCCAGCAGCCTCCGGAGCTCCTATAATTCACCCCTCCACTTT. It encodes CASSLRSSYNSPLHF.

The chain joins TRBV27 to TRBJ1-6; 7 bases match TRBD1. Trimming removed 3 bases from V and 8 bases from J; junction bases left unmatched: 7. The CDR3 totals 15 residues. Germline V gene sequence: CDR1 MNHEY, CDR2 SMNVEV (reference sequence). The CDR3 loop reads CASSFSTGRDSPLHF. The CDR3 DNA is TGTGCCAGCAGTTTCTCGACAGGGCGCGATTCACCCCTCCACTTT.

Many counts were recorded for this clone. Other DNA variants within this sample encode the same CDR3. This chain links TRBV3-1 (or the pseudogene TRBV3-2) with TRBJ2-3; D is uncertain. This CDR3 is 13 amino acids long. The V end was cut by 3 bases, the J end by 6 bases, with 10 bases between. Germline assignment: CDR1 LGHDT and CDR2 YNNKEL (reference sequence). The CDR3 region has the DNA TGTGCCAGCAGCCAGGCAGAGGCGGATACGCAGTATTTT. It specifies CASSQAEADTQYF.

There are a few counts of this clone. V usage is TRBV28 and J usage is TRBJ1-5; maybe TRBD1 (5 bases). This CDR3 contains 14 residues. V lost 4 bases and J lost 7, with 14 bases in between. CDR1 and CDR2 (germline): MDHEN, SYDVKM. CDR3 bases: TGTGCCAGCAGTTCTCTCAGGGCCCGCCAGCCCCAGCATTTT. As protein: CASSSLRARQPQHF. Based on the CDR3 plus reference TRBV28 and TRBJ1-5, the full variable domain is DVKVTQSSRYLVKRTGEKVFLECVQDMDHENMFWYRQDPGLGLRLIYFSYDVKMKEKGDIPEGYSVSREKKERFSLILESASTNQTSMYLCASSSLRARQPQHFGDGTRLSIL.

The chain employs TRBV11-2 and TRBJ2-6; D gene unclear. The V end lost 3 bases, the J end lost 3 bases, and 3 bases lay between the germline ends. This CDR3 is built from 13 residues. CDR1 is SGHAT and CDR2 is FQNNGV in the germline V gene. CDR3 residues: CASSFGGANVLTF. CDR3 sequence (DNA): TGTGCCAGCAGCTTCGGTGGGGCCAACGTCCTGACTTTC.

The chain carries TRBV7-2 and TRBJ1-5, with no clear D. Germline CDR1 reads SGHTA; CDR2 reads FQGNSA. Trimming cost V 4 bases and J 7 bases, with 14 bases left between them. The CDR3 runs 14 residues. CDR3 DNA sequence: TGTGCCAGCAGCTATACCGGAGACGGACAGCCCCAGCATTTT. Amino acid sequence: CASSYTGDGQPQHF.